What follows are 23 T cell receptor beta chains derived from one specimen sequenced in a study of cytomegalovirus exposure and HLA in healthy donors. The PCR used 60 Vbeta and 13 Jbeta primers. Here immunoSEQ multiplex PCR was the method, and the copy in TCRdb shows in-frame clones only, minus some. The table lists about 120,000 clones, 81% of them singletons. What was sequenced was PBMCs. The receptors come from a young man in good health and CMV-seronegative.

This chain uses TRBV27 with TRBJ2-7; TRBD1 agrees at 11 bases. The CDR3 runs to 14 residues. Germline CDR1 and CDR2: MNHEY and SMNVEV (reference sequence). V lost 5 bases to trimming and J lost 4 bases; unmatched junction nucleotides: 4. CDR3 in amino acids: CASSPGTGGYEQYF. CDR3 DNA: TGTGCCAGCAGTCCCGGGACAGGGGGATACGAGCAGTACTTC.

This clone was seen more than once but under ten times. The V call is TRBV4-2, the J call TRBJ2-2, with TRBD2 matching 10 bases. The CDR3 is made up of 19 amino acids. V lost 4 bases, J lost 1 base, and 12 bases stayed unmatched. Per germline, CDR1 LGHNA and CDR2 YNFKEQ. This CDR3 reads CASSLGSSSGGLNTGELFF. In DNA, the CDR3 is TGTGCCAGCAGCCTCGGGTCGTCTAGCGGGGGCCTGAACACCGGGGAGCTGTTTTTT.

The rearrangement joins TRBV28 to TRBJ2-5; 9 bases align to TRBD2. This CDR3 is built from 15 residues. The V segment lost 2 bases and the J segment 5 bases; nucleotides outside the gene matches: 6. The germline V gene encodes CDR1 MDHEN and CDR2 SYDVKM. The CDR3 region has the DNA TGTGCCAGCAGTTTACAGGCGGGGGGGAGGGAGACCCAGTACTTC. Its protein is CASSLQAGGRETQYF.

This sequence joins TRBV6-6 and TRBJ1-1, with D possibly matching TRBD1 (5 bases). This CDR3 region has 15 residues. V dropped 5 bases and J dropped 5 bases, with 18 bases sitting between them. The germline gives CDR1 MNHNY, CDR2 SVGAGI (reference sequence). The CDR3 nucleotides read TGTGCCAGCAGTACGGGTCAGGGTAGTACGACTGAAGCTTTCTTT. Its translation: CASSTGQGSTTEAFF.

For the CDR3, the DNA is TGTGCCAGCAGCTTGGATTTCACTAGGTCCCCCGGGGAGCTGTTTTTT. This translates into CASSLDFTRSPGELFF. V usage is TRBV5-6 and J usage is TRBJ2-2; a weak D match, TRBD2 (5 bases). The germline V gene has CDR1 SGHDT and CDR2 YYEEEE. The ends were cut back, 0 bases at V and 6 bases at J, with 15 bases in the middle. The CDR3 totals 16 residues.

This clone has only one observation. The gene calls are TRBV6-1 and TRBJ1-5, with D uncertain. From germline, CDR1 is MNHNS and CDR2 SASEGT. This CDR3 comprises 15 residues. V was pared by 5 bases and J by 2 bases, with 13 bases between. CDR3 coding DNA: TGTGCCAGCAGTCTGCCGAGGGCCGGCAATCAGCCCCAGCATTTT. Amino acid sequence: CASSLPRAGNQPQHF.

V is TRBV7-8 and J is TRBJ2-5; 7 nucleotides align to TRBD2. Germline CDR1 reads SGHVS; CDR2 reads FQNEAQ. This CDR3 region has 15 residues. J was trimmed by 5 bases and V by 3 bases; bases with no gene match: 9. The CDR3 bases are TGTGCCAGCAGCTTGCTAGCGGTCGAAAAGGAGACCCAGTACTTC. Translation gives CASSLLAVEKETQYF. The complete variable domain, with remaining parts taken from reference TRBV7-8 and TRBJ2-5, reads GAGVSQSPRYKVAKRGQDVALRCDPISGHVSLFWYQQALGQGPEFLTYFQNEAQLDKSGLPSDRFFAERPEGSVSTLKIQRTQQEDSAVYLCASSLLAVEKETQYFGPGTRLLVL.

The rearrangement links TRBV5-1 to TRBJ2-1, with 9 positions matching TRBD2. The junction had 3 bases not matched to a gene; V was cut back by 0 bases and J by 2 bases. The CDR3 sequence is 16 residues long. Germline V gene data show CDR1 as SGHRS and CDR2 as YFSETQ. CDR3 nucleotides: TGCGCCAGCAGCTTGGATAGCGGGGGCCCCTACAATGAGCAGTTCTTC. Residues: CASSLDSGGPYNEQFF.

The V call is TRBV19, the J call TRBJ1-1; TRBD1 is a possible D gene (5 bases). CDR3 length: 15 residues. The germline CDR1 and CDR2 sequences are LNHDA and SQIVND (reference sequence). Trimming stripped 1 base from V and 0 bases from J, with 9 bases between. The CDR3 loop is CASSIGGLMNTEAFF. The CDR3 bases are TGTGCCAGTAGTATAGGGGGCCTCATGAACACTGAAGCTTTCTTT.

V gene TRBV6-6 combines with J gene TRBJ2-3, with D tentatively TRBD2 (7 bases). Germline-derived CDR1 and CDR2 are MNHNY and SVGAGI (reference sequence). V lost 0 bases to trimming and J lost 5 bases, with 12 bases between them. This CDR3 is built from 15 residues. The CDR3 loop reads CASSYSGGHRDTQYF. CDR3 DNA: TGTGCCAGCAGTTACTCGGGGGGGCATAGAGATACGCAGTATTTT.

This clone appeared a few times. The chain carries TRBV7-3 and TRBJ2-1; 10 bases align to TRBD2. The CDR3 covers 16 residues. V was pared by 5 bases and J by 2 bases, with 6 bases of the junction left unmatched. Germline V gives CDR1 SGHTA, CDR2 FQGTGA. The CDR3 nucleotides are TGTGCCAGCAGCCCCATAAGCGGGGGGGCCTACAATGAGCAGTTCTTC. Translation gives CASSPISGGAYNEQFF.

The chain couples TRBV4-1 to TRBJ1-2; a possible D gene is TRBD1 (6 bases). Trimming took off 4 bases at V and 11 bases at J, with 17 bases between the two ends. Per the germline V gene, CDR1 is MGHRA and CDR2 is YSYEKL. The CDR3 totals 13 residues. This chain's CDR3 is CASSPLGQLGYTF. As DNA, the CDR3 is TGCGCCAGCAGCCCCCTCGGACAGCTGGGATACACCTTC.

The chain is built from TRBV5-1 and TRBJ1-3, with TRBD1 identical over 9 bases. The germline V gene encodes CDR1 SGHRS and CDR2 YFSETQ. The junction had 6 bases not matched to a gene; V was cut back by 4 bases and J by 1 base. There are 16 residues in the CDR3. CDR3 residues: CASSRGQGSSGNTIYF. The CDR3 DNA is TGCGCCAGCAGCCGCGGACAGGGGAGTTCTGGAAACACCATATATTTT.

This clone was recorded a few times. The chain joins TRBV5-1 to TRBJ1-2; weak D call: TRBD1 (6 bases). Germline assignment: CDR1 SGHRS and CDR2 YFSETQ. The CDR3 sequence is 13 residues long. Trimming left V 2 bases short and J 4 bases short, with 9 bases between. The CDR3 bases are TGCGCCAGCAGCTTAGGGACAAGCTATGGCTACACCTTC. Translated, it gives CASSLGTSYGYTF.

This clone was counted a few times. This rearrangement joins TRBV7-9 to TRBJ1-5; D remains ambiguous. V gave up 5 bases and J gave up 0 bases, with 8 bases separating them. In germline, CDR1 is SEHNR, CDR2 FQNEAQ (reference sequence). The CDR3 contains 14 residues. The CDR3 DNA sequence: TGTGCCAGCAGCCGCCGGGATAGCAATCAGCCCCAGCATTTT. Translated, it gives CASSRRDSNQPQHF. Complete variable domain (other parts from reference TRBV7-9 and TRBJ1-5): DTGVSQNPRHKITKRGQNVTFRCDPISEHNRLYWYRQTLGQGPEFLTYFQNEAQLEKSRLLSDRFSAERPKGSFSTLEIQRTEQGDSAMYLCASSRRDSNQPQHFGDGTRLSIL.

The rearrangement uses TRBV6-5 and TRBJ1-1, with D perhaps matching TRBD1 (5 bases). Trimming left V 2 bases short and J 12 bases short, with 25 bases between. This CDR3 has 16 amino acids. CDR1 and CDR2 from the germline V gene are MNHEY and SVGAGI. CDR3 in DNA: TGTGCCAGCAGTTACACCCCAGGACCAGGGTCTGAGGAGACTTTCTTT. It yields the protein CASSYTPGPGSEETFF.

This chain connects TRBV9 to TRBJ2-3; D might be TRBD2 (7 bases). Per the germline V gene, CDR1 is SGDLS and CDR2 is YYNGEE. The CDR3 totals 15 residues. Trimming left V 3 bases short and J 5 bases short, with 16 bases between. The DNA for the CDR3 is TGTGCCAGCAGCGCTCTACGGGGGGCGGGAGATACGCAGTATTTT. Protein: CASSALRGAGDTQYF.

The CDR3: CASTLTGGGPGELFF. CDR3 DNA: TGTGCCAGCACCCTGACAGGGGGCGGACCCGGGGAGCTGTTTTTT. The rearrangement links TRBV5-4 to TRBJ2-2, with 10 bases matching TRBD1. Looked up from germline, CDR1 is SGHNT and CDR2 is YYREEE (reference sequence). V shed 6 bases and J 6 bases; nucleotides not matched to a gene: 8. The CDR3 is made up of 15 amino acids.

The V call is TRBV5-1, the J call TRBJ2-3; 8 positions match TRBD2. J lost 0 bases, V lost 4 bases, and 4 bases had no gene match. The CDR3 consists of 15 residues. Looked up from germline, CDR1 is SGHRS and CDR2 is YFSETQ. The CDR3 region is CASSVTSASTDTQYF. The CDR3 DNA follows: TGCGCCAGCAGCGTGACTAGCGCAAGCACAGATACGCAGTATTTT.

The chain couples TRBV10-2 to TRBJ2-5, with 8 bases aligning to TRBD2. Germline V gene data show CDR1 as WSHSY and CDR2 as SAAADI. This CDR3 comprises 16 residues. Unmatched junction bases numbered 10, after V lost 2 bases and J lost 5 bases. Here the CDR3 DNA reads TGCGCCAGCAGTGAGGGCGTAGCGGGACTCGGGGAGACCCAGTACTTC. Translating gives CASSEGVAGLGETQYF.

The chain carries TRBV27 and TRBJ2-5; 8 bases agree with TRBD1. The trim removed 6 bases at V and 11 bases at J, leaving 20 bases unmatched. CDR3 length equals 16 residues. Germline CDR1 is MNHEY and CDR2 is SMNVEV (reference sequence). The CDR3 DNA follows: TGTGCCAGCAGCTCCCCGGGGAGTCGGCAGGGGGCGCGTCAGTACTTC. Protein: CASSSPGSRQGARQYF.

The chain uses TRBV5-6 and TRBJ2-7, with TRBD1 identical over 8 bases. The CDR3 has 18 amino acids. CDR1 is SGHDT and CDR2 is YYEEEE in the germline V gene. The V gene end was trimmed by 0 bases and the J gene end by 5 bases; junction bases not matched to a gene: 16. The CDR3 region has the DNA TGTGCCAGCAGCTTGGAACCAGGGGGCTATAGTCCCCTGGACGAGCAGTACTTC. Protein product: CASSLEPGGYSPLDEQYF.

The chain is built from TRBV5-6 and TRBJ2-5; TRBD1 is a possible D gene (6 bases). The V gene's germline CDR1 is SGHDT and CDR2 YYEEEE. Deletions cut 1 base from V and 4 bases from J, with 14 bases between. CDR3 length: 15 residues. The CDR3 sequence: CASSLLGRGLETQYF. CDR3 nucleotide sequence: TGTGCCAGCAGCTTGCTAGGCAGGGGATTAGAGACCCAGTACTTC.